This entry lists 24 T cell receptor beta chains sequenced from one sample in a study of immune evolution from preneoplasia to lung adenocarcinoma. Sequenced by immunoSEQ multiplex PCR; TCRdb stores in-frame clones only, minus some. The profile shows about 3,200 clones, 65% to 80% of them singletons. Sequenced input: FFPE atypical adenomatous hyperplasia tissue from the lung. Subset specified: atypical adenomatous hyperplasia (AAH), lung preneoplasia. These receptor sequences come from a person in their 70s with lung adenocarcinoma.

CDR3: CAWRIWTGDTEAFF. In DNA, the CDR3 is TGTGCCTGGAGGATATGGACAGGGGACACTGAAGCTTTCTTT. This sequence joins TRBV30 and TRBJ1-1; 9 nucleotides agree with TRBD1. This CDR3 has 14 residues. The V gene end was trimmed by 3 bases and the J gene end by 3 bases; junction bases not matched to a gene: 5. Germline values: CDR1 GTSNPN, CDR2 SVGIG (reference sequence).

The chain uses TRBV5-1 and TRBJ2-7, with D perhaps TRBD1 (6 bases). Trimming took 2 bases from V and 1 from J, leaving 10 bases between them. Germline V gene lookup returns CDR1 SGHRS and CDR2 YFSETQ. There are 14 residues in the CDR3. The CDR3 sequence: CASSFITGSYEQYF. The CDR3 DNA reads as TGCGCCAGCAGCTTTATTACAGGGTCCTACGAGCAGTACTTC.

The chain recombines TRBV5-6 with TRBJ1-2; D might be TRBD1 (5 bases). The CDR3 is 16 residues long. The V and J ends lost 1 base and 6 bases respectively, with 19 bases between them. Germline values: CDR1 SGHDT, CDR2 YYEEEE. The CDR3 nucleotides are TGTGCCAGCAGCTTGCCCTACCGGGGGAGGTCGGATGGCTACACCTTC. It specifies CASSLPYRGRSDGYTF.

The V call is TRBV18, the J call TRBJ2-7; a possible D gene is TRBD2 (6 bases). V lost 2 bases, J lost 2 bases, and 13 bases lay in between. Germline V gives CDR1 KGHSH, CDR2 LQKENI. This CDR3 comprises 15 residues. CDR3 residues: CASSPGGGRTYEQYF. DNA of the CDR3: TGTGCCAGCTCACCAGGGGGAGGCCGCACCTACGAGCAGTACTTC.

The chain combines TRBV30 with TRBJ1-3; D unclear. The length of the CDR3 is 12 residues. Germline lookup yields CDR1 GTSNPN and CDR2 SVGIG (reference sequence). V was cut by 4 bases and J by 4 bases, with 8 bases left in between. This CDR3 is CAWKKAGNTIYF. As DNA, the CDR3 is TGTGCCTGGAAAAAGGCCGGAAACACCATATATTTT.

This clone is large within its sample. This chain connects TRBV30 to TRBJ1-1; D is unclear. The CDR3 spans 12 residues. Germline CDR1 and CDR2: GTSNPN and SVGIG (reference sequence). The V end lost 3 bases, the J end lost 3 bases, and 8 bases lay between the germline ends. CDR3 bases: TGTGCCTGGAGGTGGGCGGACACTGAAGCTTTCTTT. Its translation is CAWRWADTEAFF.

CDR3 protein: CASSLGAGTYEQYF. The CDR3 bases are TGTGCCAGCAGCCTGGGGGCAGGGACCTACGAGCAGTACTTC. The rearrangement links TRBV11-2 to TRBJ2-7; perhaps TRBD1 as D (6 bases). The V and J ends lost 5 bases and 2 bases respectively, with 13 bases between them. The CDR3 sequence is 14 residues long. Per germline, CDR1 SGHAT and CDR2 FQNNGV.

Judged by abundance, this clone is large. This sequence joins TRBV19 and TRBJ2-7; tentative D call: TRBD2 (6 bases). This CDR3 has 17 residues. Germline-derived CDR1 and CDR2 are LNHDA and SQIVND (reference sequence). Trimming stripped 3 bases from V and 3 bases from J, with 21 bases between. CDR3 bases: TGTGCCAGTAGTATCATCCTACCTGGCGGGGTCCACTACGAGCAGTACTTC. It codes for CASSIILPGGVHYEQYF.

This clone was recorded once. V gene TRBV11-1 combines with J gene TRBJ2-2; 9 bases line up with TRBD1. The length of the CDR3 is 16 residues. CDR1 and CDR2 (germline): SGHAT, FQDESV (reference sequence). J gave up 3 bases and V 5 bases, and 7 bases lay outside the gene matches. CDR3: CASSVWTGVYTGELFF. The CDR3 nucleotides are TGTGCCAGCAGCGTTTGGACAGGGGTATACACCGGGGAGCTGTTTTTT.

The chain carries TRBV11-3 and TRBJ1-1; TRBD1 matches 7 bases. The CDR3 sequence is 13 residues long. With 3 bases clipped from V and 7 bases from J, the junction kept 5 bases outside the gene matches. Germline assignment: CDR1 SGHNT and CDR2 YENEEA. CDR3 residues: CASSLGRGDEAFF. The DNA of the CDR3 is TGTGCCAGCAGCTTGGGCAGGGGGGATGAAGCTTTCTTT. The complete variable domain, with remaining parts taken from reference TRBV11-3 and TRBJ1-1, reads EAGVVQSPRYKIIEKKQPVAFWCNPISGHNTLYWYLQNLGQGPELLIRYENEEAVDDSQLPKDRFSAERLKGVDSTLKIQPAELGDSAVYLCASSLGRGDEAFFGQGTRLTVV.

This chain uses TRBV18 with TRBJ2-1; perhaps D is TRBD1 or TRBD2 (5 bases each). Trimming removed 1 base from V and 9 bases from J, with 10 bases in between. Germline CDR1 is KGHSH and CDR2 is LQKENI. The CDR3 consists of 13 residues. The CDR3 bases are TGTGCCAGCTCACCACTGGGACGGGGTGAGCAGTTCTTC. This codes for CASSPLGRGEQFF.

DNA for the CDR3: TGCGCCAGCAGCCAAGATACGGGAATGAGTGGCTACACCTTC. This codes for CASSQDTGMSGYTF. The chain uses TRBV4-1 and TRBJ1-2; D is unclear. Germline CDR1 is MGHRA and CDR2 is YSYEKL. The CDR3 loop spans 14 amino acids. V was clipped by 0 bases and J by 7 bases, with 12 bases between them.

This clone was counted a few times. The chain is built from TRBV5-4 and TRBJ2-2, with 9 bases that match TRBD2. The CDR3 extends over 16 amino acids. V lost 0 bases and J lost 7; bases outside the gene matches: 7. The germline V gene has CDR1 SGHNT and CDR2 YYREEE (reference sequence). CDR3 DNA sequence: TGTGCCAGCAGCTTGGGGGTAGCGGGAGCCAACGGGGAGCTGTTTTTT. This encodes CASSLGVAGANGELFF. Based on the CDR3 plus reference TRBV5-4 and TRBJ2-2, the full variable domain is ETGVTQSPTHLIKTRGQQVTLRCSSQSGHNTVSWYQQALGQGPQFIFQYYREEENGRGNFPPRFSGLQFPNYSSELNVNALELDDSALYLCASSLGVAGANGELFFGEGSRLTVL.

The rearrangement links TRBV28 to TRBJ1-2; 11 nucleotides agree with TRBD1. The CDR3 loop spans 17 amino acids. Trimming removed 4 bases from V and 4 bases from J; junction bases left unmatched: 11. CDR1 is MDHEN and CDR2 is SYDVKM in the germline V gene. DNA of the CDR3: TGTGCCAGCAGTTCTCGGGACAGGGGGGCCAACACCTATGGCTACACCTTC. Protein sequence: CASSSRDRGANTYGYTF.

The gene calls are TRBV12-5 and TRBJ2-7, with 9 bases aligning to TRBD2. The length of the CDR3 is 12 residues. Per germline, CDR1 LGHNT and CDR2 FRNRAP. V lost 5 bases and J lost 7; bases outside the gene matches: 3. The CDR3 loop is CASGHGLAEQYF. The CDR3 DNA follows: TGTGCTAGTGGTCACGGACTAGCGGAGCAGTACTTC.

This chain joins TRBV10-1 and TRBJ1-5; D unclear. This CDR3 is built from 13 residues. CDR1 and CDR2 from the germline V gene are WNHNN and SYGVQD (reference sequence). V was clipped by 3 bases and J by 4 bases, with 7 bases between them. CDR3 DNA sequence: TGCGCCAGCAGTGAAACATTGAATCAGCCCCAGCATTTT. Translated: CASSETLNQPQHF.

A few counts support this clone. The chain is built from TRBV19 and TRBJ1-3; D may be TRBD1 (5 bases). V was shortened by 7 bases and J by 4 bases, with 23 bases between the two germline ends. Germline values: CDR1 LNHDA, CDR2 SQIVND (reference sequence). CDR3 length equals 17 residues. The CDR3 region is CASTPPGTRAGGNTIYF. In DNA form, the CDR3 reads TGTGCCAGTACCCCGCCCGGGACGCGTGCCGGCGGAAACACCATATATTTT. The whole variable domain, remainder taken from reference TRBV19 and TRBJ1-3, is DGGITQSPKYLFRKEGQNVTLSCEQNLNHDAMYWYRQDPGQGLRLIYYSQIVNDFQKGDIAEGYSVSREKKESFPLTVTSAQKNPTAFYLCASTPPGTRAGGNTIYFGEGSWLTVV.

Remarks on this clone: The sample carries other DNA sequences with the same CDR3. The V call is TRBV7-9, the J call TRBJ1-1; D uncertain. CDR1 SEHNR and CDR2 FQNEAQ come from the germline V gene (reference sequence). The length of the CDR3 is 12 residues. V was shortened by 3 bases and J by 8 bases, with 10 bases between the two germline ends. The CDR3 protein is CASSFYGSEAFF. The CDR3 DNA sequence: TGTGCCAGCAGCTTCTATGGGTCGGAAGCTTTCTTT.

The genes are TRBV9 and TRBJ2-7; D assignment may be TRBD1 or TRBD2 (5 bases each). The CDR3 sequence is 16 residues long. V lost 0 bases and J lost 3, with 16 bases in between. Germline CDR1 is SGDLS and CDR2 is YYNGEE. The CDR3 region has the DNA TGTGCCAGCAGCGTAGCTGGGGCAGCGGAGGTCTACGAGCAGTACTTC. This sequence encodes CASSVAGAAEVYEQYF.

The gene calls are TRBV7-8 and TRBJ2-6; 7 bases match TRBD1. Germline loops: CDR1 SGHVS, CDR2 FQNEAQ. The CDR3 has 19 residues. J lost 1 base, V lost 1 base, and 10 bases had no gene match. Here the CDR3 reads CASSLGLGMDRSGANVLTF. In DNA, the CDR3 is TGTGCCAGCAGCTTAGGACTGGGGATGGACAGGTCTGGGGCCAACGTCCTGACTTTC.

The chain uses TRBV11-2 and TRBJ1-3; D not resolved. The CDR3 contains 15 residues. The germline V and J ends were trimmed by 1 base and 0 bases, with 7 bases remaining between them. Germline V gene sequence: CDR1 SGHAT, CDR2 FQNNGV. The CDR3 reads CASSLGGYSGNTIYF. The CDR3 bases are TGTGCCAGCAGCTTAGGGGGATACTCTGGAAACACCATATATTTT.

V gene TRBV27 combines with J gene TRBJ2-2; a weak D match, TRBD2 (6 bases). The germline gives CDR1 MNHEY, CDR2 SMNVEV (reference sequence). The V and J ends lost 6 bases and 4 bases respectively, with 18 bases between them. The CDR3 has 16 amino acids. As DNA, the CDR3 is TGTGCCAGCAGCACCGGGGGAGGATTACTCACCGGGGAGCTGTTTTTT. As protein: CASSTGGGLLTGELFF.

The chain uses TRBV7-8 and TRBJ2-1, with D unclear. The CDR3 extends over 14 amino acids. V was trimmed by 3 bases and J by 4 bases, leaving 10 bases between them. Per the germline V gene, CDR1 is SGHVS and CDR2 is FQNEAQ. CDR3 in DNA: TGTGCCAGCAGCTTTAGGGCCCCTTACAATGAGCAGTTCTTC. Translated, it gives CASSFRAPYNEQFF.

The chain joins TRBV30 to TRBJ2-2; no definite D call. Trimming cost V 2 bases and J 7 bases, with 5 bases left between them. Looked up from germline, CDR1 is GTSNPN and CDR2 is SVGIG (reference sequence). The CDR3 extends over 11 amino acids. As DNA, the CDR3 is TGTGCCTGGAGTTTGGGCGGGGAGCTGTTTTTT. Protein product: CAWSLGGELFF.